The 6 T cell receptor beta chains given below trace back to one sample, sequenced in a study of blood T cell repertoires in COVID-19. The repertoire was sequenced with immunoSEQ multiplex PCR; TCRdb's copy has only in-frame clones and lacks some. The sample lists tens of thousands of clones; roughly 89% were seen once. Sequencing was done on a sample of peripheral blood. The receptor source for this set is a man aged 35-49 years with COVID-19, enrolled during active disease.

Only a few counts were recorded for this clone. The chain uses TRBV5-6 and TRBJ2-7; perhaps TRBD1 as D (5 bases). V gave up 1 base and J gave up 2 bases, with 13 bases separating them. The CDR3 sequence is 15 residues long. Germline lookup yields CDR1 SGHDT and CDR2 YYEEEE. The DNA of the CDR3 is TGTGCCAGCAGCTTGAGGGGATACTACCCCTACGAGCAGTACTTC. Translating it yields CASSLRGYYPYEQYF. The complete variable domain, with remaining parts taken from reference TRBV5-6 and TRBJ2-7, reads DAGVTQSPTHLIKTRGQQVTLRCSPKSGHDTVSWYQQALGQGPQFIFQYYEEEERQRGNFPDRFSGHQFPNYSSELNVNALLLGDSALYLCASSLRGYYPYEQYFGPGTRLTVT.

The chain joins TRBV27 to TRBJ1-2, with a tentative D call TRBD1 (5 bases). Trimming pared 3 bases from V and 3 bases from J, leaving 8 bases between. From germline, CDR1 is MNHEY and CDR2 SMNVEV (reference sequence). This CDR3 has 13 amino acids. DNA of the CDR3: TGTGCCAGCAGTTTCGTAGGGGACTATGGCTACACCTTC. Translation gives CASSFVGDYGYTF.

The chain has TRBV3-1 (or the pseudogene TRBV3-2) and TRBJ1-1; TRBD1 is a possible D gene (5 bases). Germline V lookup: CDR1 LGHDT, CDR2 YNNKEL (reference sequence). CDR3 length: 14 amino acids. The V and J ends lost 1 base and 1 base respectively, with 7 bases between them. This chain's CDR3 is CASSQVGQNTEAFF. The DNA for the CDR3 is TGTGCCAGCAGCCAAGTTGGACAGAACACTGAAGCTTTCTTT.

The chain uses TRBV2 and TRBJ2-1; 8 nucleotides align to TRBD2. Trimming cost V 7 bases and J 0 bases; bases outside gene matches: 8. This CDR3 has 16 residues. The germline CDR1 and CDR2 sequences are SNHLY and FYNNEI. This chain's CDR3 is CASTSLSGSSYNEQFF. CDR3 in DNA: TGTGCCAGCACTTCACTAAGCGGGAGCTCCTACAATGAGCAGTTCTTC.

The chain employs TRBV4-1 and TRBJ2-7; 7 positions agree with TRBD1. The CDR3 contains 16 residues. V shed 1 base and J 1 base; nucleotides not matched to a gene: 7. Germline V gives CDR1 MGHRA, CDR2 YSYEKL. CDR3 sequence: CASSQARQGGSYEQYF. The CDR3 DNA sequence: TGCGCCAGCAGCCAAGCAAGACAGGGTGGGTCCTACGAGCAGTACTTC.

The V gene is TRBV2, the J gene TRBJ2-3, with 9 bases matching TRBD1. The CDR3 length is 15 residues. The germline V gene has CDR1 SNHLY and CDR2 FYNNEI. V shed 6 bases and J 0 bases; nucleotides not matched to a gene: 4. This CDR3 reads CASRGQGASTDTQYF. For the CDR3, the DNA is TGTGCCAGCAGGGGACAGGGCGCTAGCACAGATACGCAGTATTTT.